This T cell receptor (beta chain) was identified in a study of post-analysis software for immune sequencing data. Study results and caveats: Patients used about 5 TRBV segments, including TRBV5-6, TRBV5-1 and TRBV20-1, more often than controls.

Germline V gene sequence: CDR1 SGHRS, CDR2 YFSETQ. V was trimmed by 3 bases and J by 3 bases, leaving 9 bases between them. The CDR3 is 13 amino acids. For this clonotype: Its antigen remains unidentified.

Libraries were made from TCR beta cDNA, and they carried unique molecular identifiers. TCRdb passed the PCR reads through MiXCR, listing each CDR3 protein once. The sample contains under 650,000 distinct CDR3 sequences, 44% of which appear only once. The sample taken for sequencing was blood. The receptor was isolated from a girl aged 10 to 17 with multiple sclerosis. The chain uses TRBV5-1 and TRBJ1-2; D call uncertain. The CDR3 here is CASSSNMDYGYTF. The CDR3 DNA is TGCGCCAGCAGCTCGAATATGGACTATGGCTACACCTTC.